Described below is a single TCR beta chain sequence and its context. These data are taken from a study of blood T cell repertoires in COVID-19. Overall study: Donors in the United States, Italy and Spain gave samples during acute or convalescent COVID-19.

Assay used: immunoSEQ multiplex PCR; TCRdb lists only in-frame clones, some missing. The sample includes about 61,000 clones, about 80% of them seen just once. Trimming pared 4 bases from V and 0 bases from J, leaving 11 bases between. The CDR3 is 15 amino acids. Germline V lookup: CDR1 SGDLS, CDR2 YYNGEE. This chain links TRBV9 with TRBJ1-3; no definite D call. Sequencing was performed on peripheral blood. This TCR came from a man of 80 years or more with active or convalescent COVID-19. This chain's CDR3 is CASSPHPTSGNTIYF. In DNA, the CDR3 is TGTGCCAGCAGCCCTCATCCTACCTCTGGAAACACCATATATTTT.